This T cell receptor beta chain was found in a study of graft-versus-host responses after intestinal transplantation. Points on this clone: The antigen remains unidentified.

Libraries were prepared by immunoSEQ multiplex PCR; TCRdb keeps only in-frame clonotypes and omits some of them. The sample lists some 40,000 clones; roughly nine tenths were seen once. Study-level points and caveats: In patients with graft-donor T cell macrochimerism, allograft graft-versus-host to host-versus-graft clonal ratios were high. Present in recipient marrow, GvH clones included some that appeared first in ileum or blood.

V gave up 5 bases and J gave up 7 bases, with 11 bases separating them. Germline loops: CDR1 MNHEY, CDR2 SMNVEV (reference sequence). The CDR3 covers 13 residues. Sample: PBMCs, taken 524 days after transplant. This TCR was sampled from a human patient who received an intestinal transplant, so some T cells may come from the graft donor. The genes are TRBV27 and TRBJ1-4; no firm D call. The CDR3 loop is CASSPHGVEKLFF. The CDR3 DNA follows: TGTGCCAGCAGTCCCCACGGGGTTGAAAAACTGTTTTTT.